The entry below describes one TCR beta chain. Its target is unknown. The source of the sample is a study of a mutant IDH1 vaccine in newly diagnosed glioma. Study-level background: Every participant had undergone radiotherapy, temozolomide, or both before, and most underwent both. Notes on the study in general: Among all patients, vaccine-induced immune responses occurred in approximately 94%.

Only in-frame clones appear in the TCRdb table, and some are missing; sequencing was by immunoSEQ multiplex PCR. The sample shows about 88,000 clones, 82% of them seen only once. Time point meaning: baseline, week 1 (first vaccination visit). Treatment reported: pre-vaccination baseline after standard-of-care therapy. CDR3 length: 12 amino acids. Trimming shortened V by 4 bases and J by 5 bases, and 9 bases separated the two germline ends. Germline values: CDR1 SGHDN, CDR2 FVKESK. The clonotype was recovered from a man between 40 and 49 years old with glioma. Some clones in this sample may be carry-over from other donors' samples. This specimen was PBMCs, taken from a glioma patient treated with radiotherapy, temozolomide or both. The rearrangement links TRBV14 to TRBJ2-7, with D unresolved. The CDR3 DNA is TGTGCCAGCAGCCGCGGCTGGAACGAGCAGTACTTC. This translates into CASSRGWNEQYF.